This T cell receptor (beta chain) was recovered during a study of blood T cell repertoires in COVID-19. Authors' processing steps: Reference gene primers were amplified, and this amplification served to estimate nucleated cell counts. Repertoires were generated with immunoSEQ multiplex PCR, while TCRdb's copy carries only in-frame clones and drops some. The V and J calls and the clone size are those of that table, but D and trimming were determined from the DNA. In the table there are 380,000 or so clones, more than 70% of which are singletons. V dropped 0 bases and J dropped 7; count of bases not matched to a gene: 8. This CDR3 comprises 17 residues. Germline V gene lookup returns CDR1 SGHTA and CDR2 FQGNSA.

This sequence originates from a man between 35 and 55 years old with acute or convalescent COVID-19. The V gene is TRBV7-2, the J gene TRBJ2-1, with 11 bases matching TRBD2. The source material was peripheral blood. Here the CDR3 reads CASSLALVTSGKNEQFF. CDR3 sequence (DNA): TGTGCCAGCAGCTTAGCGCTTGTGACTAGCGGGAAAAATGAGCAGTTCTTC.